The rows below give T cell receptor beta chains drawn from one sample of a study of blood T cell repertoires in COVID-19. Only in-frame clones appear in the TCRdb table, and some are missing; sequencing was by immunoSEQ multiplex PCR. The sample lists 200,000 to 250,000 clones, 88% seen once, with under 3% in the top ten. The sample was PBMCs or T cells enriched from blood (not recorded which). The receptors shown here come from a woman aged 25-40 years who had recovered from COVID-19. The CDR3 runs from the conserved cysteine through the conserved F or W. The D gene is left open where the match is weak. The size of a clone is reported for some rows only, either as once, few or many, or as a class for expanded clones.

D: -; size: -; J: TRBJ1-2; V: TRBV19; CDR3: CATYRDMVGGYTF; DNA: TGTGCCACCTACCGGGACATGGTCGGTGGCTACACCTTC
D: -; size: -; J: TRBJ1-2; V: TRBV10-2; CDR3: CASSESGAYGYTF; DNA: TGCGCCAGCAGTGAGTCTGGAGCCTATGGCTACACCTTC
D: TRBD2; size: -; J: TRBJ2-5; V: TRBV6-5; CDR3: CASRRLAGGSETQYF; DNA: TGTGCCAGCAGACGACTAGCGGGGGGATCAGAGACCCAGTACTTC
D: -; size: once; J: TRBJ2-7; V: TRBV5-1; CDR3: CASSLVKYEQYF; DNA: TGCGCCAGCAGCTTGGTCAAATACGAGCAGTACTTC
D: TRBD1; size: few; J: TRBJ2-1; V: TRBV29-1; CDR3: CSVSGTGIINEQFF; DNA: TGCAGCGTCTCCGGGACAGGGATCATCAATGAGCAGTTCTTC
D: -; size: -; J: TRBJ1-2; V: TRBV29-1; CDR3: CSVDIGGGGYGYTF; DNA: TGCAGCGTTGACATCGGGGGTGGGGGCTATGGCTACACCTTC
D: -; size: -; J: TRBJ1-2; V: TRBV6-5; CDR3: CASRVTGHGYTF; DNA: TGTGCCAGCAGGGTTACAGGGCATGGCTACACCTTC
D: TRBD1; size: few; J: TRBJ1-3; V: TRBV15; CDR3: CATSRDFGTVGNTIYF; DNA: TGTGCCACCAGCAGAGATTTTGGGACAGTCGGAAACACCATATATTTT
D: -; size: -; J: TRBJ2-5; V: TRBV25-1; CDR3: CASSRPQGIGETQYF; DNA: TGTGCCAGCTCAAGGCCACAGGGAATAGGAGAGACCCAGTACTTC
D: -; size: -; J: TRBJ1-2; V: TRBV2; CDR3: CASRATITSYGYTF; DNA: TGTGCCAGCAGGGCCACAATAACTAGCTATGGCTACACCTTC
D: -; size: few; J: TRBJ2-7; V: TRBV6-1; CDR3: CASSELGGPFETSLLYEQYF; DNA: TGTGCCAGCAGTGAATTAGGGGGTCCTTTTGAGACCTCACTTTTATACGAGCAGTACTTC
D: -; size: -; J: TRBJ2-2; V: TRBV6-2/TRBV6-3; CDR3: CASSSTKHSGELFF; DNA: TGTGCCAGCAGTTCCACTAAGCACTCCGGGGAGCTGTTTTTT
D: TRBD2; size: -; J: TRBJ2-7; V: TRBV27; CDR3: CASSKLTSGGPYSYEQYF; DNA: TGTGCCAGCAGTAAATTGACTAGCGGGGGCCCTTATTCCTACGAGCAGTACTTC
D: TRBD2; size: -; J: TRBJ2-4; V: TRBV4-1; CDR3: CASSFSGGAVLNIQYF; DNA: TGCGCCAGCAGCTTTAGCGGGGGGGCCGTCCTGAACATTCAGTACTTC
D: TRBD1; size: -; J: TRBJ1-6; V: TRBV12-3/TRBV12-4; CDR3: CASRGDRGSPLHF; DNA: TGTGCCAGCAGAGGGGACAGGGGGTCACCCCTCCACTTT
D: TRBD2; size: -; J: TRBJ2-1; V: TRBV2; CDR3: CASRIGTRSSYNEQFF; DNA: TGTGCCAGCAGAATAGGGACTAGGAGCTCCTACAATGAGCAGTTCTTC
D: TRBD2; size: -; J: TRBJ2-7; V: TRBV7-6; CDR3: CASSVTSGGDEQYF; DNA: TGTGCCAGCAGCGTAACTAGCGGGGGTGACGAGCAGTACTTC
D: -; size: -; J: TRBJ1-3; V: TRBV18; CDR3: CASSPSNIRGNTIYF; DNA: TGTGCCAGCTCACCTTCTAATATCCGGGGAAACACCATATATTTT
D: -; size: -; J: TRBJ2-7; V: TRBV18; CDR3: CASSAQDRDRDF; DNA: TGTGCCAGCTCAGCTCAGGACCGGGATAGGGACTTC
D: TRBD1; size: -; J: TRBJ1-2; V: TRBV4-3; CDR3: CASSQDSTGAYGYTF; DNA: TGCGCCAGCAGCCAGGACTCCACAGGGGCCTATGGCTACACCTTC
D: TRBD1; size: once; J: TRBJ1-2; V: TRBV15; CDR3: CATSRDLAGGRENYGYTF; DNA: TGTGCCACCAGCAGAGATTTGGCAGGGGGCCGGGAGAACTATGGCTACACCTTC
D: -; size: -; J: TRBJ2-1; V: TRBV7-9; CDR3: CASSFARFAYNEQFF; DNA: TGTGCCAGCAGCTTTGCGAGATTTGCCTACAATGAGCAGTTCTTC
D: -; size: -; J: TRBJ1-6; V: TRBV4-1; CDR3: CASSQVSSSPLHF; DNA: TGCGCCAGCAGCCAAGTAAGCTCTTCACCCCTCCACTTT
D: -; size: -; J: TRBJ2-2; V: TRBV5-1; CDR3: CASSFQGIRDTGELFF; DNA: TGCGCCAGCAGCTTCCAGGGTATTCGAGACACCGGGGAGCTGTTTTTT
D: -; size: -; J: TRBJ2-3; V: TRBV6-2/TRBV6-3; CDR3: CASSYAGTSTDTQYF; DNA: TGTGCCAGCAGTTACGCGGGGACTAGCACAGATACGCAGTATTTT
D: TRBD1; size: -; J: TRBJ1-2; V: TRBV5-8; CDR3: CASGTVNRYGYTF; DNA: TGTGCCAGCGGGACAGTGAACCGCTATGGCTACACCTTC
D: -; size: once; J: TRBJ2-5; V: TRBV5-1; CDR3: CASSTQAQTQETQYF; DNA: TGCGCCAGCTCCACCCAGGCCCAAACCCAAGAGACCCAGTACTTC
D: TRBD1; size: -; J: TRBJ2-7; V: TRBV4-3; CDR3: CASAGRGQRNSYEQYF; DNA: TGCGCCAGCGCGGGCCGGGGACAGCGTAACTCCTACGAGCAGTACTTC
D: -; size: -; J: TRBJ2-3; V: TRBV7-2; CDR3: CASSLQISGTDTQYF; DNA: TGTGCCAGCAGCTTACAGATTAGCGGCACAGATACGCAGTATTTT
D: TRBD2; size: -; J: TRBJ2-5; V: TRBV4-1; CDR3: CASSPRGTSVQETQYF; DNA: TGCGCCAGCAGCCCAAGAGGGACTAGCGTACAAGAGACCCAGTACTTC
D: -; size: once; J: TRBJ1-1; V: TRBV19; CDR3: CASIRALGTEAFF; DNA: TGTGCCAGTATCAGGGCGTTGGGCACTGAAGCTTTCTTT
D: -; size: -; J: TRBJ1-1; V: TRBV12-3/TRBV12-4; CDR3: CASSSPRVTEAFF; DNA: TGTGCCAGCAGTTCGCCGCGGGTCACTGAAGCTTTCTTT
D: -; size: -; J: TRBJ1-4; V: TRBV6-2/TRBV6-3; CDR3: CASRYSHGGLFF; DNA: TGTGCCAGCAGATACTCACACGGGGGACTGTTTTTT
D: -; size: -; J: TRBJ2-2; V: TRBV12-5; CDR3: CASGLQGFNTGELFF; DNA: TGTGCTAGTGGTTTGCAGGGTTTTAACACCGGGGAGCTGTTTTTT
D: -; size: -; J: TRBJ1-1; V: TRBV6-2/TRBV6-3; CDR3: CASSYGQGLGNTEAFF; DNA: TGTGCCAGCAGTTATGGCCAGGGCCTCGGGAACACTGAAGCTTTCTTT
D: -; size: -; J: TRBJ2-3; V: TRBV10-2; CDR3: CASSISADTQYF; DNA: TGCGCCAGCAGTATCTCCGCAGATACGCAGTATTTT
D: TRBD1; size: -; J: TRBJ1-3; V: TRBV5-1; CDR3: CASSTIGQGNRGSGNTIYF; DNA: TGCGCCAGCAGCACGATCGGACAGGGGAATAGGGGCTCTGGAAACACCATATATTTT
D: -; size: once; J: TRBJ1-5; V: TRBV10-3; CDR3: CATNSPNQPQHF; DNA: TGTGCCACAAACAGTCCTAATCAGCCCCAGCATTTT
D: -; size: -; J: TRBJ1-6; V: TRBV10-3; CDR3: CAISDQVGLNSPLHF; DNA: TGTGCCATCAGTGATCAAGTTGGACTCAATTCACCCCTCCACTTT
D: TRBD1; size: -; J: TRBJ2-1; V: TRBV4-3; CDR3: CASSQRRGQVRNEQFF; DNA: TGCGCCAGCAGCCAAAGAAGAGGACAGGTGAGAAATGAGCAGTTCTTC
D: TRBD1; size: -; J: TRBJ1-2; V: TRBV9; CDR3: CASSVARDRGTGNYGYTF; DNA: TGTGCCAGCAGCGTAGCTCGGGACAGGGGAACTGGGAACTATGGCTACACCTTC
D: -; size: -; J: TRBJ1-1; V: TRBV29-1; CDR3: CSVERPLNTEAFF; DNA: TGCAGCGTTGAGAGGCCGTTGAACACTGAAGCTTTCTTT
D: -; size: once; J: TRBJ1-2; V: TRBV19; CDR3: CASSIHINYGYTF; DNA: TGTGCCAGTAGTATCCACATTAACTATGGCTACACCTTC
D: -; size: -; J: TRBJ1-4; V: TRBV5-1; CDR3: CASSHTREFNEKLFF; DNA: TGCGCCAGCAGCCACACCCGGGAGTTTAATGAAAAACTGTTTTTT
D: TRBD2; size: once; J: TRBJ2-5; V: TRBV13; CDR3: CASSDRLAGGLETQYF; DNA: TGTGCCAGCAGCGACAGACTAGCGGGGGGTTTGGAGACCCAGTACTTC
D: TRBD1; size: -; J: TRBJ1-2; V: TRBV5-8; CDR3: CARPRDRGGYTF; DNA: TGTGCCAGACCGCGGGACAGGGGCGGCTACACCTTC
D: -; size: -; J: TRBJ1-1; V: TRBV29-1; CDR3: CSEKGHLNTEAFF; DNA: TGCAGCGAGAAGGGACACCTGAACACTGAAGCTTTCTTT
D: TRBD1; size: -; J: TRBJ1-6; V: TRBV19; CDR3: CASSGQGYNSPLHF; DNA: TGTGCCAGTAGCGGACAGGGATATAATTCACCCCTCCACTTT
D: TRBD2; size: few; J: TRBJ2-5; V: TRBV6-5; CDR3: CASSYKRGRRETQYF; DNA: TGTGCCAGCAGTTACAAGCGGGGGCGACGGGAGACCCAGTACTTC
D: TRBD2; size: -; J: TRBJ2-1; V: TRBV6-5; CDR3: CASSYFSGGGREQFF; DNA: TGTGCCAGCAGTTACTTTTCCGGCGGGGGGAGGGAGCAGTTCTTC
D: -; size: few; J: TRBJ2-5; V: TRBV5-1; CDR3: CASSFFGLQETQYF; DNA: TGCGCCAGCAGCTTTTTTGGCCTCCAAGAGACCCAGTACTTC
D: -; size: once; J: TRBJ1-5; V: TRBV27; CDR3: CASSFRGGQPQHF; DNA: TGTGCCAGCAGTTTCCGGGGGGGGCAGCCCCAGCATTTT
D: -; size: -; J: TRBJ1-1; V: TRBV4-3; CDR3: CASSQDFGGDTEAFF; DNA: TGCGCCAGCAGCCAAGACTTCGGGGGGGACACTGAAGCTTTCTTT
D: -; size: -; J: TRBJ2-1; V: TRBV7-9; CDR3: CASSLGRTTYNEQFF; DNA: TGTGCCAGCAGCCTGGGTCGGACTACCTACAATGAGCAGTTCTTC
D: -; size: -; J: TRBJ1-6; V: TRBV7-3; CDR3: CASSFSGYNSPLHF; DNA: TGTGCCAGCAGCTTCTCAGGGTATAATTCACCCCTCCACTTT
D: TRBD1; size: -; J: TRBJ2-3; V: TRBV10-3; CDR3: CAISVGQDVSTDTQYF; DNA: TGTGCCATCAGTGTCGGACAGGACGTAAGCACAGATACGCAGTATTTT
D: -; size: once; J: TRBJ2-2; V: TRBV5-1; CDR3: CASSFRGGTNTGELFF; DNA: TGCGCCAGCAGCTTTAGGGGGGGAACGAACACCGGGGAGCTGTTTTTT
D: TRBD2; size: -; J: TRBJ2-7; V: TRBV3-1/TRBV3-2; CDR3: CASSPRLAGVVSSYEQYF; DNA: TGTGCCAGCAGCCCACGACTAGCGGGGGTCGTCAGCTCCTACGAGCAGTACTTC
D: -; size: -; J: TRBJ1-1; V: TRBV10-3; CDR3: CAISDRDEAFF; DNA: TGTGCCATCAGTGATAGAGATGAAGCTTTCTTT
D: -; size: -; J: TRBJ1-2; V: TRBV6-5; CDR3: CASSRAGSGVYGYTF; DNA: TGTGCCAGCAGCCGGGCGGGATCCGGTGTCTATGGCTACACCTTC